One sample yielded the 30 T cell receptor beta chains listed below, sequenced in a study of blood T cell repertoires in COVID-19. Profiling relied on immunoSEQ multiplex PCR, and the TCRdb table lists in-frame clones only, not all of them. This sample yields some 250,000 clones, of which 80% to 90% are seen a single time; 2% to 2.5% belongs to the top ten. Specimen: peripheral blood. These receptors were taken from a man aged 30-40 years who had recovered from COVID-19.

This clone was detected only a few times. The rearrangement uses TRBV6-2 or TRBV6-3 and TRBJ1-3; weak D call: TRBD1 (6 bases). The CDR3 sequence is 13 residues long. In germline, CDR1 is MNHEY, CDR2 SVGEGT. V lost 5 bases and J 8 bases, leaving 13 bases between the germline ends. CDR3 nucleotides: TGTGCCAGCAGTGGGGGCTTTCCGGACACCATATATTTT. Translating gives CASSGGFPDTIYF.

The rearrangement uses TRBV6-5 and TRBJ2-3; 7 bases agree with TRBD2. Germline V lookup: CDR1 MNHEY, CDR2 SVGAGI. CDR3 length: 14 amino acids. V dropped 4 bases and J dropped 7; count of bases not matched to a gene: 8. This CDR3 reads CASSSPRLAYTQYF. CDR3 sequence (DNA): TGTGCCAGCAGTTCTCCCCGACTAGCATATACGCAGTATTTT.

The gene calls are TRBV13 and TRBJ2-1, with TRBD1 matching over 7 bases. Per the germline V gene, CDR1 is PRHDT and CDR2 is FYEKMQ (reference sequence). This CDR3 comprises 14 residues. The ends lost 4 bases at V and 6 bases at J; junction bases unmatched: 6. CDR3 coding DNA: TGTGCCAGCAGCTGGCCGGGACAGCGCAATGAGCAGTTCTTC. It translates to CASSWPGQRNEQFF.

This chain connects TRBV24-1 to TRBJ1-2; D is undetermined. In germline, CDR1 is KGHDR, CDR2 SFDVKD. With 6 bases removed from V and 4 bases from J, the gap between germline ends came to 14 bases. The CDR3 contains 14 residues. The CDR3 protein is CATSRAPDGYGYTF. CDR3 DNA sequence: TGTGCCACCAGTCGCGCACCCGATGGCTATGGCTACACCTTC.

The chain employs TRBV18 and TRBJ2-5; maybe TRBD1 (5 bases). This CDR3 is 15 amino acids long. The germline gives CDR1 KGHSH, CDR2 LQKENI. V dropped 2 bases and J dropped 2 bases, with 12 bases sitting between them. This chain's CDR3 is CASSPVGLRQETQYF. In DNA form, the CDR3 reads TGTGCCAGCTCACCAGTGGGGCTGCGGCAAGAGACCCAGTACTTC.

This clone was observed a few times. The chain recombines TRBV3-1 (or the pseudogene TRBV3-2) with TRBJ1-4, with D tentatively TRBD1 (5 bases). CDR3 length equals 15 residues. V was clipped by 0 bases and J by 8 bases, with 13 bases between them. Germline V gives CDR1 LGHDT, CDR2 YNNKEL (reference sequence). The CDR3 nucleotides are TGTGCCAGCAGCCAAGATTTCCAGGGTATGGAAAAACTGTTTTTT. Residues: CASSQDFQGMEKLFF.

The rearrangement links TRBV27 to TRBJ1-4; 7 bases align to TRBD1. The CDR3 loop spans 14 amino acids. V shed 8 bases and J 7 bases; nucleotides not matched to a gene: 10. Germline V CDR1 and CDR2: MNHEY, SMNVEV (reference sequence). The CDR3 DNA sequence: TGTGCCAGCGGGCACCGACAGGGAGGTGAAAAACTGTTTTTT. It specifies CASGHRQGGEKLFF.

This chain connects TRBV3-1 (or the pseudogene TRBV3-2) to TRBJ1-2; D is undetermined. Trimming removed 5 bases from V and 5 bases from J, with 3 bases in between. CDR1 is LGHDT, CDR2 YNNKEL, per germline (reference sequence). This CDR3 is 10 amino acids long. The CDR3: CASSLYGYTF. In DNA, the CDR3 is TGTGCCAGCAGCTTATATGGCTACACCTTC.

This chain uses TRBV4-1 with TRBJ1-5, with 7 bases matching TRBD1. With V trimmed by 1 base and J by 3 bases, 6 bases remained unmatched. The CDR3 sequence is 16 residues long. Germline V gene sequence: CDR1 MGHRA, CDR2 YSYEKL. Here the CDR3 reads CASSQGGGGPNQPQHF. Written as DNA, the CDR3 is TGCGCCAGCAGCCAAGGTGGAGGGGGCCCCAATCAGCCCCAGCATTTT.

The rearrangement uses TRBV4-3 and TRBJ2-3, with D tentatively TRBD2 (5 bases). This CDR3 is built from 16 residues. The V end was cut by 3 bases, the J end by 4 bases, with 17 bases between. The germline gives CDR1 LGHNA, CDR2 YSLEER. The CDR3: CASSQEPGNQADTQYF. The DNA of the CDR3 is TGCGCCAGCAGCCAGGAGCCGGGGAATCAGGCAGATACGCAGTATTTT.

The chain carries TRBV6-5 and TRBJ2-1; tentatively, D is TRBD2 (5 bases). Trimming cost V 6 bases and J 6 bases, with 18 bases left between them. Germline V gene lookup returns CDR1 MNHEY and CDR2 SVGAGI. This CDR3 is 15 amino acids long. Here the CDR3 reads CASSPLGVPRNEQFF. In DNA form, the CDR3 reads TGTGCCAGCAGCCCGCTCGGGGTCCCTCGCAATGAGCAGTTCTTC.

The V and J genes are TRBV6-4 and TRBJ2-7, with TRBD1 matching 8 bases. Per the germline V gene, CDR1 is MRHNA and CDR2 is SNTAGT. J was trimmed by 3 bases and V by 9 bases; bases with no gene match: 10. This CDR3 is built from 14 residues. CDR3 residues: CARIWDRIIYEQYF. CDR3 DNA sequence: TGTGCCAGAATCTGGGACAGGATTATCTACGAGCAGTACTTC.

The chain employs TRBV24-1 and TRBJ2-2, with D maybe TRBD1 (6 bases). Per the germline V gene, CDR1 is KGHDR and CDR2 is SFDVKD. The ends were cut back, 9 bases at V and 3 bases at J, with 16 bases in the middle. This CDR3 region has 15 residues. The DNA for the CDR3 is TGTGCCACCGGGGGAGAAGGGGGTTACACCGGGGAGCTGTTTTTT. Residues: CATGGEGGYTGELFF.

The rearrangement uses TRBV30 and TRBJ1-5; D remains unclear. Trimming pared 1 base from V and 5 bases from J, leaving 6 bases between. Germline V CDR1 and CDR2: GTSNPN, SVGIG (reference sequence). The CDR3 loop spans 12 amino acids. CDR3 bases: TGTGCCTGGAGTGCCCTAGATCAGCCCCAGCATTTT. Its protein product is CAWSALDQPQHF.

The chain uses TRBV7-2 and TRBJ1-6; 8 bases are shared with TRBD1. Germline loops: CDR1 SGHTA, CDR2 FQGNSA. The CDR3 has 15 residues. Trimming at V came to 4 bases and at J to 7 bases, leaving 6 bases not matched to a gene. The CDR3 bases are TGTGCCAGCAGCTCGACAGGGGAGATGAATTCACCCCTCCACTTT. Translation: CASSSTGEMNSPLHF.

The genes are TRBV20-1 and TRBJ2-1; 7 positions match TRBD2. V shed 6 bases and J 14 bases; nucleotides not matched to a gene: 7. The CDR3 sequence is 10 residues long. Germline CDR1 is DFQATT and CDR2 is SNEGSKA (reference sequence). This CDR3 is CSAGREPKFF. CDR3 in DNA: TGCAGTGCGGGGCGGGAGCCAAAGTTCTTC.

V gene TRBV11-2 combines with J gene TRBJ2-3, with D unresolved. The CDR3 covers 14 residues. The germline gives CDR1 SGHAT, CDR2 FQNNGV. V was clipped by 5 bases and J by 4 bases, with 13 bases between them. This CDR3 reads CASSPYLTADTQYF. The CDR3 bases are TGTGCCAGCAGCCCCTACCTAACAGCAGATACGCAGTATTTT.

Only one count was recorded for this clone. This chain joins TRBV5-4 and TRBJ1-5, with 7 nucleotides matching TRBD1. The CDR3 spans 14 residues. V was pared by 5 bases and J by 2 bases, with 4 bases of the junction left unmatched. Germline CDR1 SGHNT, CDR2 YYREEE (reference sequence). DNA for the CDR3: TGTGCCAGCAGTCACAGGGGAGGCAATCAGCCCCAGCATTTT. Translated: CASSHRGGNQPQHF.

V is TRBV10-2 and J is TRBJ2-7; 7 positions match TRBD1. CDR3 length: 13 amino acids. The trim removed 5 bases at V and 5 bases at J, leaving 6 bases unmatched. Germline V lookup: CDR1 WSHSY, CDR2 SAAADI. The chain's CDR3 is CASSLAGGNEQYF. CDR3 coding DNA: TGCGCCAGCAGTCTGGCAGGGGGAAACGAGCAGTACTTC.

The V gene is TRBV5-1, the J gene TRBJ1-4; D uncertain. This CDR3 comprises 14 residues. V was shortened by 3 bases and J by 7 bases, with 13 bases between the two germline ends. The germline V gene has CDR1 SGHRS and CDR2 YFSETQ. The CDR3 is CASSSSPSGEKLFF. The DNA of the CDR3 is TGCGCCAGCAGCTCTTCACCGTCGGGTGAAAAACTGTTTTTT. The variable domain in full, completed from reference TRBV5-1 and TRBJ1-4, reads KAGVTQTPRYLIKTRGQQVTLSCSPISGHRSVSWYQQTPGQGLQFLFEYFSETQRNKGNFPGRFSGRQFSNSRSEMNVSTLELGDSALYLCASSSSPSGEKLFFGSGTQLSVL.

V is TRBV11-2 and J is TRBJ2-7, with 7 bases matching TRBD1. The germline V gene has CDR1 SGHAT and CDR2 FQNNGV. Trimming at V came to 5 bases and at J to 5 bases, leaving 9 bases not matched to a gene. The CDR3 is 14 residues long. The CDR3 is CASSPWDSLNEQYF. DNA of the CDR3: TGTGCCAGCAGCCCGTGGGACAGTCTAAACGAGCAGTACTTC.

V and J are TRBV6-5 and TRBJ1-1; no firm D call. The germline CDR1 and CDR2 sequences are MNHEY and SVGAGI. The CDR3 is 13 residues long. V lost 8 bases and J 1 base, leaving 11 bases between the germline ends. CDR3 sequence: CASDKPGNTEAFF. The CDR3 DNA reads TGTGCCAGCGATAAACCAGGGAACACTGAAGCTTTCTTT.

V usage is TRBV15 and J usage is TRBJ1-6; 8 bases agree with TRBD1. This CDR3 is built from 20 residues. Germline CDR1 LNHNV, CDR2 YYDKDF (reference sequence). Trimming took 0 bases from V and 0 from J; bases not matched to a gene: 10. The CDR3 loop reads CATSRDRAAGGFSYNSPLHF. The CDR3 nucleotides are TGTGCCACCAGCAGAGATAGGGCGGCAGGGGGCTTCTCCTATAATTCACCCCTCCACTTT.

This sequence joins TRBV18 and TRBJ1-5, with 7 bases lining up with TRBD1. Per germline, CDR1 KGHSH and CDR2 LQKENI. The trim removed 8 bases at V and 4 bases at J, leaving 8 bases unmatched. This CDR3 comprises 14 residues. In nucleotides, the CDR3 is TGTGCCAGCCGACAGGGTTTAGGAAATCAGCCCCAGCATTTT. Residues: CASRQGLGNQPQHF.

The chain has TRBV19 and TRBJ1-5, with D possibly matching TRBD1 (6 bases). Trimming left V 2 bases short and J 3 bases short, with 14 bases between. Germline CDR1 is LNHDA and CDR2 is SQIVND (reference sequence). The CDR3 length is 16 residues. CDR3: CASSISGRGYNQPQHF. The DNA for the CDR3 is TGTGCCAGTAGTATATCTGGCAGGGGATACAATCAGCCCCAGCATTTT.

On this clone itself: The identical CDR3 is also encoded by other nucleotide sequences in the sample. The V gene is TRBV7-2, the J gene TRBJ2-7, with 8 positions matching TRBD1. Germline assignment: CDR1 SGHTA and CDR2 FQGNSA. The CDR3 length is 14 residues. After removal of 5 bases from V and 4 bases from J, the junction contained 7 bases not matched to a gene. The CDR3 DNA follows: TGTGCCAGCAGCCCAGGACAGGGAACGTACGAGCAGTACTTC. This codes for CASSPGQGTYEQYF.

The CDR3 reads CASSGSVRGETQYF. Written as DNA, the CDR3 is TGTGCCAGCAGCGGGAGCGTACGGGGGGAGACCCAGTACTTC. The gene calls are TRBV9 and TRBJ2-5; tentative D call: TRBD2 (6 bases). The CDR3 totals 14 residues. V lost 3 bases and J 5 bases, leaving 14 bases between the germline ends. Per germline, CDR1 SGDLS and CDR2 YYNGEE.

The gene calls are TRBV7-9 and TRBJ2-1, with 9 bases fitting TRBD2. V was clipped by 2 bases and J by 5 bases; unmatched bases: 10. CDR1 is SEHNR and CDR2 is FQNEAQ in the germline V gene (reference sequence). The CDR3 extends over 17 amino acids. CDR3 loop: CASSLLGAGGSHNEQFF. In DNA, the CDR3 is TGTGCCAGCAGCTTACTTGGCGCGGGGGGGTCCCACAATGAGCAGTTCTTC.

V is TRBV9 and J is TRBJ2-1; 7 bases align to TRBD1. Trimming took 2 bases from V and 4 from J; bases not matched to a gene: 6. The CDR3 runs to 15 residues. Germline CDR1 and CDR2: SGDLS and YYNGEE. The CDR3 nucleotides are TGTGCCAGCAGCGTTGACGGGACAGATTACAATGAGCAGTTCTTC. Translated: CASSVDGTDYNEQFF.

This clone came up once. The rearrangement links TRBV9 to TRBJ2-7; 13 bases are shared with TRBD2. Germline V lookup: CDR1 SGDLS, CDR2 YYNGEE. V lost 4 bases and J lost 3; bases outside the gene matches: 4. This CDR3 spans 15 amino acids. The CDR3, as DNA: TGTGCCAGCAGCCCTTGGACTAGCGGGGGCTACGAGCAGTACTTC. Its translation is CASSPWTSGGYEQYF.